Listed below are T cell receptor beta chains from one sample, sequenced in a study of OX40 agonist ivuxolimab in advanced cancers. The table came from immunoSEQ multiplex PCR; TCRdb's copy has only in-frame clones and leaves some out. Of about 78,000 clones listed, roughly 92% are singletons. The sequences come from CD4+ or CD8+ T cells sorted from blood, collected in a trial of the OX40 agonist ivuxolimab. The receptors here all came from an adult with an advanced solid tumor such as melanoma, head and neck, liver or kidney cancer. The CDR3 runs from the conserved cysteine through the conserved F or W. Fields, in order: clone size, V gene, J gene, D gene, CDR3 DNA, CDR3 protein. The D gene is left open where the match is weak. Clone size is stated in some rows and not others, as once, few, many or a class when expanded.

clone size: -
V gene: TRBV5-4
J gene: TRBJ1-2
D gene: -
CDR3 DNA: TGTGCCAGCACCCCCGGGGGGGGACTGCTTAGTGGCTACACCTTC
CDR3 protein: CASTPGGGLLSGYTF

clone size: -
V gene: TRBV6-1
J gene: TRBJ1-2
D gene: -
CDR3 DNA: TGTGCCAGCACGGCTAACTATGGCTACACCTTC
CDR3 protein: CASTANYGYTF

clone size: -
V gene: TRBV19
J gene: TRBJ2-1
D gene: -
CDR3 DNA: TGTGCCAGCAGTATTTTTAGGGGGGGGAGCTCCTACAATGAGCAGTTCTTC
CDR3 protein: CASSIFRGGSSYNEQFF

clone size: -
V gene: TRBV5-4
J gene: TRBJ1-1
D gene: TRBD1
CDR3 DNA: TGTGCCAGCAGCTCCGGGACAGGGAATGAAGCTTTCTTT
CDR3 protein: CASSSGTGNEAFF

clone size: -
V gene: TRBV5-1
J gene: TRBJ1-3
D gene: -
CDR3 DNA: TGCGCCAGCAGTCCCGGGGCGAGCTCTGGAAACACCATATATTTT
CDR3 protein: CASSPGASSGNTIYF

clone size: -
V gene: TRBV4-2
J gene: TRBJ1-2
D gene: -
CDR3 DNA: TGTGCCAGCAGCCAAGAAGCTCGGGCTATACGCTATGGCTACACCTTC
CDR3 protein: CASSQEARAIRYGYTF

clone size: once
V gene: TRBV29-1
J gene: TRBJ1-4
D gene: -
CDR3 DNA: TGCAGCGTTTGGAGGACTGAAAAACTGTTTTTT
CDR3 protein: CSVWRTEKLFF

clone size: few
V gene: TRBV6-6
J gene: TRBJ2-2
D gene: TRBD1
CDR3 DNA: TGTGCCAGCCTTACTGGACAGGGACCCTTTACCGGGGAGCTGTTTTTT
CDR3 protein: CASLTGQGPFTGELFF

clone size: -
V gene: TRBV5-6
J gene: TRBJ1-1
D gene: -
CDR3 DNA: TGTGCCAGCAGCTTGTACACAAGGAGGGCTTTCTTT
CDR3 protein: CASSLYTRRAFF

clone size: -
V gene: TRBV18
J gene: TRBJ1-6
D gene: TRBD1
CDR3 DNA: TGTGCCAGCTCACCACCGGGACAGGGTGACTCACCCCTCCACTTT
CDR3 protein: CASSPPGQGDSPLHF

clone size: -
V gene: TRBV15
J gene: TRBJ2-5
D gene: -
CDR3 DNA: TGTGCCACCAGCAGAGACCCCACTGGGGAGACCCAGTACTTC
CDR3 protein: CATSRDPTGETQYF

clone size: -
V gene: TRBV11-1
J gene: TRBJ2-3
D gene: TRBD1
CDR3 DNA: TGTGCCAGCAGCCGGACAGGGGGCTCCACAGATACGCAGTATTTT
CDR3 protein: CASSRTGGSTDTQYF

clone size: -
V gene: TRBV11-2
J gene: TRBJ1-4
D gene: -
CDR3 DNA: TGTGCCAGCAGCTATAGGACCGACAAAAATGAAAAACTGTTTTTT
CDR3 protein: CASSYRTDKNEKLFF

clone size: -
V gene: TRBV19
J gene: TRBJ2-5
D gene: -
CDR3 DNA: TGTGCCAGTAGTATGAGAACAATCGGAGAGACCCAGTACTTC
CDR3 protein: CASSMRTIGETQYF

clone size: -
V gene: TRBV5-1
J gene: TRBJ2-5
D gene: -
CDR3 DNA: TGCGCCAGCAGCTTACAGGCGTACCAAGAGACCCAGTACTTC
CDR3 protein: CASSLQAYQETQYF

clone size: -
V gene: TRBV5-1
J gene: TRBJ2-1
D gene: -
CDR3 DNA: TGCGCCAGCAGCCTTTCTGGCGGGGCGTCCTACAATGAGCAGTTCTTC
CDR3 protein: CASSLSGGASYNEQFF

clone size: -
V gene: TRBV7-2
J gene: TRBJ2-1
D gene: -
CDR3 DNA: TGTGCCAGCAGCTTTTACGGCAATGAGCAGTTCTTC
CDR3 protein: CASSFYGNEQFF

clone size: -
V gene: TRBV9
J gene: TRBJ2-1
D gene: -
CDR3 DNA: TGTGCCAGCAGCCCTCCCCCCCCGGGAGCGGCGAACAATGAGCAGTTCTTC
CDR3 protein: CASSPPPPGAANNEQFF

clone size: -
V gene: TRBV6-5
J gene: TRBJ2-1
D gene: TRBD2
CDR3 DNA: TGTGCCAGCGGACTAGCGGGGCAAAATGAGCAGTTCTTC
CDR3 protein: CASGLAGQNEQFF

clone size: -
V gene: TRBV5-1
J gene: TRBJ1-1
D gene: TRBD1
CDR3 DNA: TGCGCCAGCAGCTTGACCCCCGGACAGGGGAAGGGCACTGAAGCTTTCTTT
CDR3 protein: CASSLTPGQGKGTEAFF

clone size: -
V gene: TRBV5-4
J gene: TRBJ2-7
D gene: -
CDR3 DNA: TGTGCCAGCAGCTTGGGCTCGGGCATCTCCTACGAGCAGTACTTC
CDR3 protein: CASSLGSGISYEQYF

clone size: -
V gene: TRBV19
J gene: TRBJ2-2
D gene: -
CDR3 DNA: TGTGCCAGTAGTATACGGGCGAACACCGGGGAGCTGTTTTTT
CDR3 protein: CASSIRANTGELFF

clone size: -
V gene: TRBV7-9
J gene: TRBJ2-7
D gene: -
CDR3 DNA: TGTGCCAGCAGCTTAGGGGGGGATTCCTACGAGCAGTACTTC
CDR3 protein: CASSLGGDSYEQYF

clone size: -
V gene: TRBV28
J gene: TRBJ1-2
D gene: -
CDR3 DNA: TGTGCCAGCAGCTCCGACAGCGACTATGGCTACACCTTC
CDR3 protein: CASSSDSDYGYTF

clone size: -
V gene: TRBV28
J gene: TRBJ1-2
D gene: -
CDR3 DNA: TGTGCCAGCAGTTTAACAGGGAACTATGGCTACACCTTC
CDR3 protein: CASSLTGNYGYTF

clone size: -
V gene: TRBV29-1
J gene: TRBJ1-1
D gene: -
CDR3 DNA: TGCAGCGTTGGGAGACGGCCTGAAGCTTTCTTT
CDR3 protein: CSVGRRPEAFF

clone size: once
V gene: TRBV7-2
J gene: TRBJ1-3
D gene: -
CDR3 DNA: TGTGCCAGCAGCTTAACAGGCTCTGGAAACACCATATATTTT
CDR3 protein: CASSLTGSGNTIYF

clone size: -
V gene: TRBV7-6
J gene: TRBJ2-6
D gene: -
CDR3 DNA: TGTGCCATCTCACAAAGTCGGGCCAACGTCCTGACTTTC
CDR3 protein: CAISQSRANVLTF

clone size: once
V gene: TRBV28
J gene: TRBJ2-5
D gene: TRBD1
CDR3 DNA: TGTGCCAGCACCCGGGACAGGGGGTACCAAGAGACCCAGTACTTC
CDR3 protein: CASTRDRGYQETQYF

clone size: -
V gene: TRBV5-1
J gene: TRBJ2-5
D gene: -
CDR3 DNA: TGCGCCAGCACCGAAGCGGTACAAGAGACCCAGTACTTC
CDR3 protein: CASTEAVQETQYF

clone size: -
V gene: TRBV2
J gene: TRBJ2-4
D gene: TRBD2
CDR3 DNA: TGTGCCAGCCGCCCCCCCTACGGCGGGAGCGGGGCCAAAAACATTCAGTACTTC
CDR3 protein: CASRPPYGGSGAKNIQYF

clone size: once
V gene: TRBV6-5
J gene: TRBJ2-1
D gene: TRBD2
CDR3 DNA: TGTGCCAGCAGTAGTGGGCTAGCGGGGGGCCCCCCGCTCTTC
CDR3 protein: CASSSGLAGGPPLF

clone size: -
V gene: TRBV6-5
J gene: TRBJ2-5
D gene: -
CDR3 DNA: TGTGCCAGCAGCCCGGACTACCAAGAGACCCAGTACTTC
CDR3 protein: CASSPDYQETQYF

clone size: -
V gene: TRBV5-1
J gene: TRBJ2-1
D gene: TRBD2
CDR3 DNA: TGCGCCAGCAGCTTGGAACTAGCGCTTAATGAGCAGTTCTTC
CDR3 protein: CASSLELALNEQFF

clone size: -
V gene: TRBV5-4
J gene: TRBJ2-2
D gene: -
CDR3 DNA: TGTGCCAGCAGCTTGGGCCCGCTGAACACCGGGGAGCTGTTTTTT
CDR3 protein: CASSLGPLNTGELFF

clone size: -
V gene: TRBV20-1
J gene: TRBJ2-3
D gene: -
CDR3 DNA: TGCAGTGCTGTCGTTGCAGATACGCAGTATTTT
CDR3 protein: CSAVVADTQYF

clone size: -
V gene: TRBV11-2
J gene: TRBJ1-4
D gene: -
CDR3 DNA: TGTGCCAGCAGCCGGACGGCAATGGAGAAACTGTTTTTT
CDR3 protein: CASSRTAMEKLFF

clone size: -
V gene: TRBV5-1
J gene: TRBJ2-5
D gene: -
CDR3 DNA: TGCGCCAGCAGCCAGGGGGGGGCCCAAGAGACCCAGTACTTC
CDR3 protein: CASSQGGAQETQYF

clone size: -
V gene: TRBV29-1
J gene: TRBJ1-2
D gene: -
CDR3 DNA: TGCAGCGGGGCAAAGGGTCCCAACTATGGCTACACCTTC
CDR3 protein: CSGAKGPNYGYTF

clone size: -
V gene: TRBV7-2
J gene: TRBJ1-6
D gene: -
CDR3 DNA: TGTGCCAGCAGCTTAAGCGGGGGGCAATTGGAGTCACCCCTCCACTTT
CDR3 protein: CASSLSGGQLESPLHF

clone size: -
V gene: TRBV7-9
J gene: TRBJ1-2
D gene: -
CDR3 DNA: TGTGCCAGCAGCTTAAAGGAGGGGCCTAACTATGGCTACACCTTC
CDR3 protein: CASSLKEGPNYGYTF

clone size: -
V gene: TRBV4-2
J gene: TRBJ2-1
D gene: -
CDR3 DNA: TGTGCCAGCAGCCAAGTTCGACAAGCCTACAATGAGCAGTTCTTC
CDR3 protein: CASSQVRQAYNEQFF

clone size: -
V gene: TRBV2
J gene: TRBJ2-5
D gene: -
CDR3 DNA: TGTGCCAGCAGTTGGGGCCAAGAGACCCAGTACTTC
CDR3 protein: CASSWGQETQYF

clone size: -
V gene: TRBV5-4
J gene: TRBJ1-5
D gene: -
CDR3 DNA: TGTGCCAGCAGCTTGACAGGCAGCAATCAGCCCCAGCATTTT
CDR3 protein: CASSLTGSNQPQHF

clone size: -
V gene: TRBV6-4
J gene: TRBJ2-1
D gene: -
CDR3 DNA: TGTGCCAGCAGGAGTCTAGCTACAGGGGAGCAGTTCTTC
CDR3 protein: CASRSLATGEQFF

clone size: few
V gene: TRBV19
J gene: TRBJ1-1
D gene: -
CDR3 DNA: TGTGCCAGTAGTATAGGGGGCCGAGCCCTGAGTACTGAAGCTTTCTTT
CDR3 protein: CASSIGGRALSTEAFF

clone size: -
V gene: TRBV5-1
J gene: TRBJ1-2
D gene: -
CDR3 DNA: TGCGCCAGCAGCTTGGGTCTCCAGGGGTATAACTATGGCTACACCTTC
CDR3 protein: CASSLGLQGYNYGYTF

clone size: -
V gene: TRBV11-2
J gene: TRBJ2-7
D gene: -
CDR3 DNA: TGTGCCAGCAGCTTTATTTTCCGGGGAGGAAGGGGCGAGCAGTACTTC
CDR3 protein: CASSFIFRGGRGEQYF